This entry features one T cell receptor (beta chain) sequence. This record comes from a study of T cells in Graves' hyperthyroidism and ophthalmopathy. Study-level background: At initial diagnosis, before any treatment had begun, peripheral blood was obtained.

Each ophthalmopathy patient scored at least 3 on the Clinical Activity Score and at least 4 on NOSPECS grade, with duration under 3 months. For the diagnoses, clinical symptoms, serum thyroxine and TRAb, thyroid ultrasound and orbital computed tomography were used. Germline V gene sequence: CDR1 SGDLS, CDR2 YYNGEE. Trimming pared 0 bases from V and 1 base from J, leaving 19 bases between. The length of the CDR3 is 19 residues. The CDR3 regions of TCR beta were amplified from RNA transcripts. TCR CDR3 regions were first amplified by RT-PCR with HTBI primers. A single record per CDR3 protein comes from TCRdb applying MiXCR to the multiplex PCR reads. The repertoire holds around 600,000 distinct CDR3 sequences, with approximately 15% as singletons.

The sample consisted of blood. V is TRBV9 and J is TRBJ2-2; no definite D call. The origin of this receptor is a young woman with Graves' ophthalmopathy. For the CDR3, the DNA is TGTGCCAGCAGCGTAGTCGGCTTTCCAGAACACGTGAACACCGGGGAGCTGTTTTTT. As protein: CASSVVGFPEHVNTGELFF.